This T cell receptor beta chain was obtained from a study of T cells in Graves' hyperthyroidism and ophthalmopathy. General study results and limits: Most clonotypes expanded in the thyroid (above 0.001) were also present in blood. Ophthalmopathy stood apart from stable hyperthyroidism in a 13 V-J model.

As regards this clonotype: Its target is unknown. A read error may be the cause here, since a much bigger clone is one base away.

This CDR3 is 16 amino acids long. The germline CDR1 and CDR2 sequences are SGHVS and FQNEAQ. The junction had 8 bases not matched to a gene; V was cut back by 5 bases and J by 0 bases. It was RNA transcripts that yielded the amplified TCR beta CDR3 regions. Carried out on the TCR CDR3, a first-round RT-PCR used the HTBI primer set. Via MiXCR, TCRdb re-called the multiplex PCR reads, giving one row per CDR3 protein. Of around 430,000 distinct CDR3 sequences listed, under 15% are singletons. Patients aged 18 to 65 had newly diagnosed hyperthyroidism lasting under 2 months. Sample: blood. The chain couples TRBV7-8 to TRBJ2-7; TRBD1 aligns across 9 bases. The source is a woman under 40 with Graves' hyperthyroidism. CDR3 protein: CASSMIGQGHSYEQYF. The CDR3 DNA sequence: TGTGCCAGCAGCATGATAGGACAGGGGCACTCCTACGAGCAGTACTTC.